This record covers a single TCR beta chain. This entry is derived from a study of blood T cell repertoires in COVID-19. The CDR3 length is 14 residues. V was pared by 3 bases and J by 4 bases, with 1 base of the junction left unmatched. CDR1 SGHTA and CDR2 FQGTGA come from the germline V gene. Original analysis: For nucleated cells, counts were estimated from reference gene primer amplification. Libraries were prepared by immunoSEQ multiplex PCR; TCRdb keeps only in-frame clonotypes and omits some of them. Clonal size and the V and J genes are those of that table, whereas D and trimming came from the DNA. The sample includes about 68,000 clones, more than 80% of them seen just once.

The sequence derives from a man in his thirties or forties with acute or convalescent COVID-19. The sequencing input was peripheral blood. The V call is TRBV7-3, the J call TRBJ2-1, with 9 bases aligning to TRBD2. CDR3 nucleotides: TGTGCCAGCAGCTTTGGACTAGCGTACAATGAGCAGTTCTTC. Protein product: CASSFGLAYNEQFF. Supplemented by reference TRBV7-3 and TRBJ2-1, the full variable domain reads GAGVSQTPSNKVTEKGKYVELRCDPISGHTALYWYRQSLGQGPEFLIYFQGTGAADDSGLPNDRFFAVRPEGSVSTLKIQRTERGDSAVYLCASSFGLAYNEQFFGPGTRLTVL.